This TCR beta chain was sequenced for a study of cytomegalovirus exposure and HLA in healthy donors. Researchers ran the PCR with 60 Vbeta and 13 Jbeta primers. Assay used: immunoSEQ multiplex PCR; TCRdb lists only in-frame clones, some missing. This table has approximately 150,000 clones, 70% to 90% appearing once. Overall study findings and caveats: TCR beta V segments were, for the most part, productive about 87% or about 30% of the time in an earlier analysis. Later analysis demonstrated an association between a missense DCLRE1C variant and TCR beta V- and J-gene trimming.

A note on this clone: Antigen unknown.

Material: PBMCs. This sequence originates from a woman under 40 in good health and CMV-seronegative.

CDR3 coding DNA: TGTGCCAGCTCAAGGACAGGGGTTACTAATGAAAAACTGTTTTTT. Protein product: CASSRTGVTNEKLFF. The chain is built from TRBV18 and TRBJ1-4; 9 positions agree with TRBD1. In germline, CDR1 is KGHSH, CDR2 LQKENI. Trimming cost V 5 bases and J 2 bases; bases outside gene matches: 3. This CDR3 has 15 amino acids.